This TCR beta chain was identified during a study of CD8+ T cells in alopecia areata. RNA extraction and reverse transcription yielded cDNA as sequencing template. Clones were read by immunoSEQ multiplex PCR, and TCRdb kept only the in-frame ones, dropping some. The sample records more than 200,000 clones, over 40% being singletons. The ends lost 4 bases at V and 3 bases at J; junction bases unmatched: 16. CDR3 length: 18 amino acids. The germline V gene has CDR1 SGHDN and CDR2 FVKESK. Treatment here: oral pan-JAK inhibitor, 5-10 mg twice daily. This chain joins TRBV14 and TRBJ1-1, with TRBD1 matching 8 bases. The material sequenced was CD4+ T cells sorted from blood, taken at roughly week 36, from a patient treated with tofacitinib. This receptor was obtained from a human donor with alopecia areata. The CDR3 loop is CASSPLTHRQGRDTEAFF. Here the CDR3 DNA reads TGTGCCAGCAGCCCCCTCACTCATCGACAGGGGAGGGACACTGAAGCTTTCTTT.